This TCR beta chain originates from a study of response to subunit inactivated influenza vaccine. General study results and limits: The authors suggested that few new T cells are recruited per seasonal influenza vaccination.

The CDR3 length is 18 residues. In germline, CDR1 is SGHAT, CDR2 FQNNGV. Trimming removed 3 bases at V and 2 bases at J, with 20 bases between. Concerning this clonotype itself: Its matching antigen is unknown.

Each CDR3 protein gets one entry after TCRdb re-called the RT-PCR reads with MiXCR. The sample consists of about 650,000 distinct CDR3 sequences, roughly 14% of them appearing once. This chain joins TRBV11-2 and TRBJ2-1, with TRBD2 as a possible D gene (6 bases). The TCR sequence derives from a man aged 50 to 59 who received an inactivated influenza vaccine. The source material was PBMCs from blood, sampled roughly 12 days after vaccination. As DNA, the CDR3 is TGTGCCAGCAGCTTCCTTTTGGGGGAGCGGGCGACCTACAATGAGCAGTTCTTC. Translating gives CASSFLLGERATYNEQFF.